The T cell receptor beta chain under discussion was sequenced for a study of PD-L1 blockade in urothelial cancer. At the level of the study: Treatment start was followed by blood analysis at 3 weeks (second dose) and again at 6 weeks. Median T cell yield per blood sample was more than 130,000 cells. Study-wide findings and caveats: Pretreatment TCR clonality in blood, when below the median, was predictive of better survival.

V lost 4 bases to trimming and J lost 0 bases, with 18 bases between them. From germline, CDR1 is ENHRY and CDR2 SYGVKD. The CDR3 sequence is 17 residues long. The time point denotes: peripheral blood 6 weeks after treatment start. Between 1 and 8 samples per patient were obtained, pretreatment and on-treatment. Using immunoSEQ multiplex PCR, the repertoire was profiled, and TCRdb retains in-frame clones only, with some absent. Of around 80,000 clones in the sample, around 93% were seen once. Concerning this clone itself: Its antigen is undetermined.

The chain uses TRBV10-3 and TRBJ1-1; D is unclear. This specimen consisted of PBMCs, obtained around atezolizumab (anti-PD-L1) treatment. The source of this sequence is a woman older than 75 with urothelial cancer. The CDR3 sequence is CAISAPRTGNMNTEAFF. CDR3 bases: TGTGCCATCAGTGCCCCGAGAACGGGGAATATGAACACTGAAGCTTTCTTT.